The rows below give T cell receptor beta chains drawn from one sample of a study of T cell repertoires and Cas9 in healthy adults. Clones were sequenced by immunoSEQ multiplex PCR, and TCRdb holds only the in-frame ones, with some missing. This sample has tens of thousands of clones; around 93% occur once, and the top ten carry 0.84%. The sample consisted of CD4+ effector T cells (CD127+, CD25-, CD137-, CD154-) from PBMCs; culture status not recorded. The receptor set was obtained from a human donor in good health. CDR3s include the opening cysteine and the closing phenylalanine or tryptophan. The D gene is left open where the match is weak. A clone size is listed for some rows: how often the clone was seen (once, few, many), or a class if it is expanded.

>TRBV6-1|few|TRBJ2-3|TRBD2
TGTGCCAGCAGTGAACTAGCGGGGGGGCCAGATACGCAGTATTTT
CASSELAGGPDTQYF
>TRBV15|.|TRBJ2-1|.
TGTGCCACCAGCAGAGACCCCCGAGAGGGAGAGCAGTTCTTC
CATSRDPREGEQFF
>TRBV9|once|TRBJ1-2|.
TGTGCCAGCAGCGTAGCGCTCAGGACTGGCTACACCTTC
CASSVALRTGYTF
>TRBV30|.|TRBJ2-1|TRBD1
TGTGCCGGGACAGGGGGCGGGAATGAGCAGTTCTTC
CAGTGGGNEQFF
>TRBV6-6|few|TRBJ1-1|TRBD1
TGTGCCAGCAGCCGGACAGGGATGAACACTGAAGCTTTCTTT
CASSRTGMNTEAFF
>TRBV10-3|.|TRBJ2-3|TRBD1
TGTGCCATCAGTGAATACGACAGGGGTTCCCCCACAGATACGCAGTATTTT
CAISEYDRGSPTDTQYF
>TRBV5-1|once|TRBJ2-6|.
TGCGCCAGCAGCCCGGGACCGACCTCTGGGGCCAACGTCCTGACTTTC
CASSPGPTSGANVLTF
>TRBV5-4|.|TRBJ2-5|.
TGTGCCAGCAGCTTGGGCCAGAACCAAGAGACCCAGTACTTC
CASSLGQNQETQYF
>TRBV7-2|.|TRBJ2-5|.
TGTGCCAGCAGCCGCTGGGACACCCAAGAGACCCAGTACTTC
CASSRWDTQETQYF
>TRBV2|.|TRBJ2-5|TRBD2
TGTGCCAGCAGTGGGACGGGGGGGCCGAACGAGACCCAGTACTTC
CASSGTGGPNETQYF
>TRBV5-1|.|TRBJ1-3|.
TGCGCCAGCAGCTGGGGAAACAGGGACTCTGGAAACACCATATATTTT
CASSWGNRDSGNTIYF
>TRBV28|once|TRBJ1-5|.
TGTGCCAGCAGTTTGCACAGGGAGGGGTATACGCTTTCTTATAGCAATCAGCCCCAGCATTTT
CASSLHREGYTLSYSNQPQHF
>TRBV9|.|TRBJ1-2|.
TGTGCCAGCAGCAGCAGGGTTCGGCTTGGTGGCTACACCTTC
CASSSRVRLGGYTF
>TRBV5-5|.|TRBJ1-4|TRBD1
TGTGCCAGCAGCATAGGGACAGTTGCAACTAATGAAAAACTGTTTTTT
CASSIGTVATNEKLFF
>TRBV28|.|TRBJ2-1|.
TGTGCCAGCGTGGCCTATGGGGCAAGCTCCTACAATGAGCAGTTCTTC
CASVAYGASSYNEQFF
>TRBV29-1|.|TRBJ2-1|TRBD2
TGCAGCGTCGGGACTAGCCCCTACAATGAGCAGTTCTTC
CSVGTSPYNEQFF
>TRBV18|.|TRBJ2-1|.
TGTGCCAGCTCACCAAAAGTCATACAGACTGAGCAGTTCTTC
CASSPKVIQTEQFF
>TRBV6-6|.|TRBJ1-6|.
TGTGCCAGCAGTGGCCGACAGAGACGTAATTCACCCCTCCACTTT
CASSGRQRRNSPLHF
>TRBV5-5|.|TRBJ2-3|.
TGTGCCAGCAGCTCCGGGTCCACAGATACGCAGTATTTT
CASSSGSTDTQYF
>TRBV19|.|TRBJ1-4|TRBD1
TGTGCCAGTACCGTACAGGGGGCCGATGAAAAACTGTTTTTT
CASTVQGADEKLFF
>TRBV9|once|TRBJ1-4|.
TGTGCCAGCAGCTTGGCTCCCAATGAAAAACTGTTTTTT
CASSLAPNEKLFF
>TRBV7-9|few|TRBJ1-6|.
TGTGCCAGCAGCTTGGGCGGAGATTCACCCCTCCACTTT
CASSLGGDSPLHF